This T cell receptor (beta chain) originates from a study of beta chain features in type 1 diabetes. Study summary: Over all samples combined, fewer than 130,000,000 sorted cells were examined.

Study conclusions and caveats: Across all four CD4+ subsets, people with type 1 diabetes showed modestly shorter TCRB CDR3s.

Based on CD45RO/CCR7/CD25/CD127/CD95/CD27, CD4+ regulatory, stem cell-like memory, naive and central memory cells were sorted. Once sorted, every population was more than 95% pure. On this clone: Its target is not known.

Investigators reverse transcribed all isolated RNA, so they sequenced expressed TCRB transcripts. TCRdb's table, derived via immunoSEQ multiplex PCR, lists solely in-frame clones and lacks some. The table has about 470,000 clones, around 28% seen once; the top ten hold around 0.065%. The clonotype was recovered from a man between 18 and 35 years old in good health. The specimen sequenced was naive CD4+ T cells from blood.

The CDR3 coding sequence is TGTGCCACCAGCGGTCAGGGGCCTCACGGCTACACCTTC. This codes for CATSGQGPHGYTF. The V gene is TRBV15, the J gene TRBJ1-2, with D perhaps TRBD1 (6 bases). V shed 5 bases and J shed 8 bases, with 15 bases lying between them. This CDR3 is built from 13 residues. Germline V gene lookup returns CDR1 LNHNV and CDR2 YYDKDF (reference sequence).